The sequence of this T cell receptor beta chain was determined in a study of blood T cell repertoires in COVID-19. Study details: Collection of acute and convalescent COVID-19 samples took place in the United States, Italy and Spain. From T cells, B-cell-depleted T cells, or PBMCs came the material, which was cDNA or gDNA.

It was during active infection that Seattle patients were enrolled and then longitudinally followed. V lost 4 bases to trimming and J lost 2 bases, with 12 bases between them. Germline loops: CDR1 GTSNPN, CDR2 SVGIG (reference sequence). The CDR3 spans 14 residues. In the original analysis: Reference gene primer amplification yielded estimated nucleated cell counts. The repertoire was sequenced with immunoSEQ multiplex PCR; TCRdb's copy has only in-frame clones and lacks some. That table supplies the V and J calls and clone size; D and trimming were determined from the DNA. The sample carries 290,000 or so clones, 80% to 95% recorded once.

The sequence was obtained from a woman aged 25 to 39 with COVID-19, enrolled during active disease. The V call is TRBV30, the J call TRBJ1-5; the D is unclear. Sequenced input: peripheral blood. The CDR3 region is CAWTLRGGNQPQHF. DNA for the CDR3: TGTGCCTGGACCCTACGGGGAGGCAATCAGCCCCAGCATTTT.